Listed below are T cell receptor beta chains from one sample, sequenced in a study of cytomegalovirus exposure and HLA in healthy donors. Some clones are missing from TCRdb's copy, which holds only in-frame ones; the method was immunoSEQ multiplex PCR. The sample yields 90,000 to 100,000 clones, 90% to 95% seen once. The sample taken for sequencing was PBMCs. The source is a woman between 25 and 40 years old in good health and CMV-seropositive. The CDR3 runs from the conserved cysteine through the conserved F or W. The D gene is left open where the match is weak. Some rows have no size entry. The others give once, few or many, or a class for an expanded clone.

NA,TRBJ1-1,TRBV7-9,NA,CASSLAAAENTEAFF,TGTGCCAGCAGCTTAGCAGCGGCAGAGAACACTGAAGCTTTCTTT
NA,TRBJ1-2,TRBV5-4,TRBD1,CASSPDPLGQRGYTF,TGTGCCAGCAGCCCGGATCCATTGGGACAGAGGGGCTACACCTTC
NA,TRBJ2-7,TRBV28,NA,CASSGGTAYEQYF,TGTGCCAGCAGTGGGGGGACAGCATACGAGCAGTACTTC
NA,TRBJ2-3,TRBV7-2,TRBD1,CASSPGQTSTDTQYF,TGTGCCAGCAGCCCGGGACAGACTAGCACAGATACGCAGTATTTT
NA,TRBJ1-1,TRBV5-6,NA,CASSLTRRGTEAFF,TGTGCCAGCAGCTTGACCCGCCGAGGCACTGAAGCTTTCTTT
NA,TRBJ1-4,TRBV19,NA,CASSIPGLPNEKLFF,TGTGCCAGTAGTATTCCGGGTCTCCCTAATGAAAAACTGTTTTTT
NA,TRBJ1-4,TRBV30,NA,CAWSQLATNEKLFF,TGTGCCTGGAGTCAGCTAGCAACTAATGAAAAACTGTTTTTT
NA,TRBJ1-1,TRBV13,NA,CASSPKTDNTEAFF,TGTGCCAGCAGCCCGAAAACAGATAACACTGAAGCTTTCTTT
NA,TRBJ2-5,TRBV29-1,TRBD2,CSVQLAGGTYQETQYF,TGCAGCGTTCAACTAGCGGGAGGGACCTACCAAGAGACCCAGTACTTC
NA,TRBJ2-2,TRBV7-2,NA,CASSPLVATNTGELFF,TGTGCCAGCAGCCCCCTGGTAGCTACGAACACCGGGGAGCTGTTTTTT
NA,TRBJ1-1,TRBV28,NA,CASSLRGLEAFF,TGTGCCAGCAGTTTAAGGGGATTGGAAGCTTTCTTT
NA,TRBJ2-1,TRBV7-2,TRBD2,CASTPDRWLAGYNEQFF,TGTGCCAGCACCCCAGATAGGTGGCTAGCGGGTTACAATGAGCAGTTCTTC
NA,TRBJ1-2,TRBV5-6,NA,CASSPRGGYGYTF,TGTGCCAGCAGCCCCCGGGGGGGATATGGCTACACCTTC
few,TRBJ2-7,TRBV9,TRBD1,CASSVGTGSSYEQYF,TGTGCCAGCAGCGTGGGGACAGGGAGCTCCTACGAGCAGTACTTC
NA,TRBJ2-7,TRBV7-2,TRBD1,CASSPTSGTGYEQYF,TGTGCCAGCAGCCCTACATCCGGGACAGGGTACGAGCAGTACTTC
NA,TRBJ2-1,TRBV19,NA,CASSISFEGRGEQFF,TGTGCCAGTAGTATCTCCTTTGAAGGGAGAGGTGAGCAGTTCTTC
NA,TRBJ2-1,TRBV4-1,TRBD2,CASSQEPGRGSYNEQFF,TGCGCCAGCAGCCAAGAACCCGGGAGGGGTTCTTACAATGAGCAGTTCTTC
once,TRBJ1-1,TRBV25-1,NA,CASARAGSGTEAFF,TGTGCCAGCGCACGGGCAGGGTCCGGCACTGAAGCTTTCTTT
NA,TRBJ2-1,TRBV5-5,TRBD2,CASSLELAGADEQFF,TGTGCCAGCAGCTTGGAACTAGCGGGAGCGGATGAGCAGTTCTTC
NA,TRBJ2-7,TRBV28,NA,CASSKTGREYEQYF,TGTGCCAGCAGCAAGACGGGGCGGGAATACGAGCAGTACTTC
NA,TRBJ2-6,TRBV19,TRBD1,CASSTGTGPGGANVLTF,TGTGCCAGTAGCACCGGGACAGGGCCTGGTGGGGCCAACGTCCTGACTTTC
NA,TRBJ2-5,TRBV28,NA,CASSLPGTSETQYF,TGTGCCAGCAGTTTACCCGGGACATCAGAGACCCAGTACTTC
NA,TRBJ2-1,TRBV14,TRBD1,CASSHLGQGINNEQFF,TGTGCCAGCAGCCATTTGGGACAGGGCATCAACAATGAGCAGTTCTTC
NA,TRBJ2-2,TRBV30,TRBD2,CAWSLAGGGVRELFF,TGTGCCTGGAGTTTAGCGGGAGGTGGGGTAAGGGAGCTGTTTTTT
NA,TRBJ2-5,TRBV30,NA,CAWSVSGVETQYF,TGTGCCTGGAGTGTATCAGGGGTGGAGACCCAGTACTTC
NA,TRBJ1-5,TRBV19,NA,CASTIWGGYSNQPQHF,TGTGCCAGTACCATTTGGGGAGGATATAGCAATCAGCCCCAGCATTTT
NA,TRBJ2-1,TRBV7-9,TRBD2,CASSVTGLAGGHYNEQFF,TGTGCCAGCAGCGTAACTGGACTAGCGGGAGGGCATTACAATGAGCAGTTCTTC
NA,TRBJ2-3,TRBV9,NA,CASSVPLSGTSTDTQYF,TGTGCCAGCAGCGTACCCCTAAGCGGGACATCCACAGATACGCAGTATTTT
NA,TRBJ1-1,TRBV9,NA,CASSATGGTEAFF,TGTGCCAGCAGCGCCACGGGTGGGACTGAAGCTTTCTTT
NA,TRBJ2-7,TRBV15,NA,CATSRSGIAYEQYF,TGTGCCACCAGCAGATCAGGAATCGCCTACGAGCAGTACTTC
once,TRBJ2-3,TRBV5-5,TRBD2,CASSSRLAGSDTQYF,TGTGCCAGCAGCTCCCGACTAGCGGGATCAGATACGCAGTATTTT
NA,TRBJ2-1,TRBV6-1,TRBD2,CASSEEGLVENEQFF,TGTGCCAGCAGTGAAGAGGGACTAGTGGAAAATGAGCAGTTCTTC
NA,TRBJ1-3,TRBV7-9,NA,CASSPNADTIYF,TGTGCCAGCAGCCCAAACGCGGACACCATATATTTT
NA,TRBJ1-1,TRBV6-1,TRBD1,CASSLTGVNTEAFF,TGTGCCAGCAGCCTGACAGGGGTGAACACTGAAGCTTTCTTT
NA,TRBJ2-7,TRBV4-2,NA,CASSHTRISYEQYF,TGTGCCAGCAGCCATACTCGAATCTCCTACGAGCAGTACTTC
NA,TRBJ2-5,TRBV29-1,TRBD1,CSEGRDRDQETQYF,TGCAGCGAGGGGAGGGACAGGGACCAAGAGACCCAGTACTTC
NA,TRBJ1-2,TRBV4-1,TRBD1,CASSQATRQGAYGYTF,TGCGCCAGCAGCCAAGCCACACGACAGGGTGCCTATGGCTACACCTTC
NA,TRBJ1-1,TRBV28,NA,CASSWEVGTEAFF,TGTGCCAGCAGTTGGGAGGTGGGGACTGAAGCTTTCTTT
once,TRBJ2-2,TRBV5-1,NA,CASSFSRGNTGELFF,TGCGCCAGCAGCTTTAGCAGGGGGAACACCGGGGAGCTGTTTTTT
NA,TRBJ1-2,TRBV29-1,NA,CSVIGTGSLGGYTF,TGCAGCGTGATCGGCACAGGATCCCTAGGTGGCTACACCTTC
NA,TRBJ2-3,TRBV30,TRBD2,CAWGKGLAGTDTQYF,TGTGCCTGGGGGAAAGGACTAGCGGGAACAGATACGCAGTATTTT
NA,TRBJ1-1,TRBV7-8,NA,CASSMRGRGTLFEAFF,TGTGCCAGCAGCATGAGGGGGAGGGGGACGCTCTTTGAAGCTTTCTTT
NA,TRBJ2-7,TRBV7-8,TRBD2,CASSPRLAGSGSGEQYF,TGTGCCAGCAGCCCCAGACTAGCGGGATCAGGGTCGGGGGAGCAGTACTTC
NA,TRBJ2-7,TRBV9,TRBD1,CASSVAAGLGTGNIYEQYF,TGTGCCAGCAGCGTAGCCGCCGGACTAGGGACAGGGAATATCTACGAGCAGTACTTC